This TCR beta chain came from a study of cytomegalovirus exposure and HLA in healthy donors. It was with 60 Vbeta and 13 Jbeta primers that the PCR ran. Libraries were prepared by immunoSEQ multiplex PCR; TCRdb keeps only in-frame clonotypes and omits some of them. The sample consists of approximately 170,000 clones, roughly 75% of them appearing once. About this clone: The target antigen is unknown.

Study-level results: An analysis was carried out later, and it reportedly showed fewer N-insertions in an Asian-associated ancestry cluster than the approximately 670-donor mean. Data from an earlier analysis indicated that most TCR beta V segments were productive either about 87% or about 30% of the time. The only immune exposure information that was available was CMV serostatus.

The CDR3 length is 15 residues. The germline V gene encodes CDR1 LGHNA and CDR2 YSLEER. V gave up 1 base and J gave up 8 bases, with 17 bases separating them. This receptor was obtained from a man aged 25 to 45 in good health and CMV-seropositive. V gene TRBV4-3 combines with J gene TRBJ1-2; D call uncertain. The material sequenced was PBMCs. CDR3 region: CASSQGAETAGGYTF. The CDR3 DNA reads TGCGCCAGCAGCCAAGGGGCAGAGACTGCGGGAGGCTACACCTTC.